These 10 T cell receptor beta chains share one sample of origin, sequenced in a study of T cells in localized non-small cell lung cancer. Data came from immunoSEQ multiplex PCR; TCRdb stores just in-frame clones and leaves some out. The sample consists of about 36,000 clones, 70% to 90% of them appearing once. The material was peripheral blood, obtained before any cancer treatment. Receptors were obtained from a woman aged 35-75 years with stage I lung adenocarcinoma.

The V gene is TRBV18, the J gene TRBJ1-1; the D gene is possibly TRBD1 (5 bases). Germline CDR1 reads KGHSH; CDR2 reads LQKENI. V was clipped by 1 base and J by 1 base, with 7 bases between them. There are 14 residues in the CDR3. The CDR3 spells CASSPLDRNTEAFF. The CDR3, as DNA: TGTGCCAGCTCACCACTCGACAGGAACACTGAAGCTTTCTTT.

The V gene is TRBV19, the J gene TRBJ1-6; no definite D call. Germline-derived CDR1 and CDR2 are LNHDA and SQIVND (reference sequence). This CDR3 has 15 residues. Trimming shortened V by 6 bases and J by 4 bases, and 13 bases separated the two germline ends. This CDR3 reads CASRDSGQYNSPLHF. For the CDR3, the DNA is TGTGCCAGTAGGGACTCCGGCCAATATAATTCACCCCTCCACTTT.

This chain connects TRBV18 to TRBJ2-3; TRBD2 matches at 7 bases. Per the germline V gene, CDR1 is KGHSH and CDR2 is LQKENI. The CDR3 is 15 residues long. Trimming cost V 2 bases and J 0 bases; bases outside gene matches: 2. The CDR3 spells CASSPGAGSTDTQYF. The DNA for the CDR3 is TGTGCCAGCTCACCAGGAGCGGGGAGCACAGATACGCAGTATTTT.

This clone showed up just once. The chain has TRBV9 and TRBJ1-1; possibly TRBD1 for D (6 bases). Germline loops: CDR1 SGDLS, CDR2 YYNGEE. Trimming left V 2 bases short and J 4 bases short, with 15 bases between. The CDR3 runs 15 residues. CDR3 nucleotides: TGTGCCAGCAGCGTGGGTGGCAGGGGCCGCACTGAAGCTTTCTTT. It yields the protein CASSVGGRGRTEAFF.

V usage is TRBV27 and J usage is TRBJ2-7; D is uncertain. Between the trimmed V and J ends, which lost 5 bases and 4 bases, there was a span of 12 bases. CDR1 is MNHEY and CDR2 is SMNVEV in the germline V gene (reference sequence). The CDR3 loop spans 13 amino acids. CDR3 coding DNA: TGTGCCAGCAGTACACTACCCCATTACGAGCAGTACTTC. Translation: CASSTLPHYEQYF.

The genes are TRBV4-3 and TRBJ1-4; perhaps TRBD1 as D (5 bases). The CDR3 loop spans 15 amino acids. V shed 4 bases and J shed 5 bases, with 14 bases lying between them. Germline values: CDR1 LGHNA, CDR2 YSLEER. CDR3 bases: TGCGCCAGCAGCCGAGAGTCCAGGGAAAATGAAAAACTGTTTTTT. It yields the protein CASSRESRENEKLFF.

This clone was seen just once. The chain couples TRBV28 to TRBJ2-7; 7 bases are shared with TRBD1. V was pared by 7 bases and J by 1 base, with 4 bases of the junction left unmatched. Germline V gene sequence: CDR1 MDHEN, CDR2 SYDVKM. This CDR3 region has 13 residues. CDR3 residues: CASTLGQSYEQYF. In DNA form, the CDR3 reads TGTGCCAGCACCCTGGGACAGTCCTACGAGCAGTACTTC.

The gene calls are TRBV2 and TRBJ2-7, with 10 positions matching TRBD2. The ends lost 8 bases at V and 2 bases at J; junction bases unmatched: 3. This CDR3 is 13 amino acids long. The germline gives CDR1 SNHLY, CDR2 FYNNEI. CDR3 loop: CASGGLATYEQYF. As DNA, the CDR3 is TGTGCCAGCGGGGGACTAGCGACCTACGAGCAGTACTTC. Drawing the rest from reference TRBV2 and TRBJ2-7, the complete variable domain is EPEVTQTPSHQVTQMGQEVILRCVPISNHLYFYWYRQILGQKVEFLVSFYNNEISEKSEIFDDQFSVERPDGSNFTLKIRSTKLEDSAMYFCASGGLATYEQYFGPGTRLTVT.

CDR3 DNA sequence: TGTGCCTGGAGTGTACAATTCGGCGGACAAGAGACCCAGTACTTC. Translation: CAWSVQFGGQETQYF. The rearrangement joins TRBV30 to TRBJ2-5; D ambiguous. Trimming took 0 bases from V and 2 from J, leaving 13 bases between them. The CDR3 length is 15 residues. CDR1 and CDR2 from the germline V gene are GTSNPN and SVGIG (reference sequence).

The chain uses TRBV18 and TRBJ2-6; no firm D call. This CDR3 is 16 amino acids long. The V and J ends lost 3 bases and 1 base respectively, with 10 bases between them. Per the germline V gene, CDR1 is KGHSH and CDR2 is LQKENI. The CDR3 nucleotides read TGTGCCAGCTCACCTTTGGGGAATTCTGGGGCCAACGTCCTGACTTTC. Its protein product is CASSPLGNSGANVLTF.